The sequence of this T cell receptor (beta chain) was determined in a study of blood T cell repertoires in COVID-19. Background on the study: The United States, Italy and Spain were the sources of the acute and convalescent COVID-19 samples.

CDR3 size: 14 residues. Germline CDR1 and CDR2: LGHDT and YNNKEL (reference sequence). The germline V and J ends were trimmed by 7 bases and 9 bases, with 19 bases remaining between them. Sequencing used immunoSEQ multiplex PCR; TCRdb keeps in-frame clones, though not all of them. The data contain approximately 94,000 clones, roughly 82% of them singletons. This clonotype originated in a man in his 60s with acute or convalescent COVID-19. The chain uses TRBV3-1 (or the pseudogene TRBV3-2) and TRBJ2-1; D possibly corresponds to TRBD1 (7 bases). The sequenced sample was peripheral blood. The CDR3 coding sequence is TGTGCCAGCAAGAGTTGGGGGCAGGGGGGTGAGCAGTTCTTC. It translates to CASKSWGQGGEQFF.